The 7 T cell receptor beta chains listed next were all sequenced from one sample in a study of esophageal squamous cell carcinoma under preoperative chemotherapy. Regarding time point: before preoperative PTX-NDP chemotherapy. MiXCR was run by TCRdb on the PCR reads, yielding one entry per CDR3 protein. The sample lists about 30,000 distinct CDR3 sequences; 45% to 55% were seen once. Sampling was conducted from a patient given preoperative chemotherapy. Receptor source: a human donor with esophageal squamous cell carcinoma. The donor label of this sample is uncertain.

The chain combines TRBV28 with TRBJ2-1; D remains unclear. Between the trimmed V and J ends, which lost 8 bases and 6 bases, there was a span of 17 bases. Germline V CDR1 and CDR2: MDHEN, SYDVKM. The CDR3 is 14 residues long. Here the CDR3 DNA reads TGTGCCAGCGGTCGCGCCGAGATATCCAATGAGCAGTTCTTC. It specifies CASGRAEISNEQFF.

The rearrangement links TRBV10-1 to TRBJ2-3; D is perhaps TRBD2 (6 bases). Gene TRBJ2-7 matches the end of the DNA better, so the J call may be wrong. CDR1 and CDR2 from the germline V gene are WNHNN and SYGVQD (reference sequence). The CDR3 runs to 17 residues. The CDR3 protein is CGSCEAAWGRDRETQYF. CDR3 bases: TGCGGTAGCTGTGAGGCGGCCTGGGGCCGGGACCGGGAGACGCAGTACTTC.

The chain carries TRBV6-1 and TRBJ2-7, with 8 bases aligning to TRBD2. V was pared by 6 bases and J by 0 bases, with 7 bases of the junction left unmatched. The V gene's germline CDR1 is MNHNS and CDR2 SASEGT. This CDR3 contains 15 residues. The CDR3 sequence: CASRDSGMSSYEQYF. Written as DNA, the CDR3 is TGTGCCAGCAGGGATAGCGGGATGAGCTCCTACGAGCAGTACTTC.

The chain joins TRBV20-1 to TRBJ2-5, with D maybe TRBD2 (5 bases). Germline V gives CDR1 DFQATT, CDR2 SNEGSKA (reference sequence). This CDR3 has 12 amino acids. Trimming shortened V by 5 bases and J by 5 bases, and 12 bases separated the two germline ends. In DNA form, the CDR3 reads TGCAGTGCTTTTACCGGCGGGGAGACCCAGTACTTC. This codes for CSAFTGGETQYF.

The gene calls are TRBV7-2 and TRBJ2-3, with D possibly being TRBD2 (6 bases). From germline, CDR1 is SGHTA and CDR2 FQGNSA. Trimming cost V 8 bases and J 12 bases, with 30 bases left between them. The CDR3 is 16 residues long. The CDR3 nucleotides are TGTGCCAGCCGCCTCCAGGGACTGAGAGCGAAAAACATTCAGTATTTT. Protein product: CASRLQGLRAKNIQYF.

This clonotype was seen many times. The chain has TRBV11-2 and TRBJ2-5; TRBD2 matches 9 bases. V lost 2 bases and J lost 6; bases outside the gene matches: 7. This CDR3 contains 15 residues. The germline V gene encodes CDR1 SGHAT and CDR2 FQNNGV. Here the CDR3 reads CASSLPSGRKKTQYF. CDR3 nucleotide sequence: TGTGCCAGCAGCTTACCCAGCGGGAGGAAGAAGACCCAGTACTTC.

The rearrangement uses TRBV7-2 and TRBJ2-2, with TRBD2 matching over 10 bases. After removal of 6 bases from V and 16 bases from J, the junction contained 17 bases not matched to a gene. The CDR3 runs 15 residues. CDR1 and CDR2 (germline): SGHTA, FQGNSA. The CDR3 DNA is TGTGCCAGCAGACCTAGCGGGAGTAACACCGGTAAGCAGTTTTTT. This codes for CASRPSGSNTGKQFF.